This TCR beta chain was obtained from a study of cytomegalovirus exposure and HLA in healthy donors. The data were produced by immunoSEQ multiplex PCR, yet TCRdb's version contains in-frame clones alone and is incomplete. In the table there are some 120,000 clones, 90% to 97% of which are singletons. V shed 0 bases and J shed 9 bases, with 18 bases lying between them. Germline V gives CDR1 MNHEY, CDR2 SVGAGI. This CDR3 spans 15 amino acids. The sample taken for sequencing was PBMCs. The chain is built from TRBV6-5 and TRBJ2-7, with D uncertain. The sequence came from a man aged 18 to 29 in good health and CMV-seronegative. CDR3 in DNA: TGTGCCAGCAGTTACTCGTGGGCCGACCGCTCCGGGCAGTACTTC. Residues: CASSYSWADRSGQYF.